This TCR beta chain was sequenced during a study of CD8 T cells in Susac syndrome. Background on the study: Treatment status at blood draw for the Susac syndrome patients was therapy-naive, corticosteroids, or intravenous immunoglobulin alone.

In germline, CDR1 is LGHDT, CDR2 YNNKEL (reference sequence). The ends were cut back, 4 bases at V and 8 bases at J, with 12 bases in the middle. CDR3 size: 13 residues. The RNA, about 0.45 to 1 ug, was put through reverse transcription using random hexamers. A multiplex approach, immunoSEQ multiplex PCR, amplified TCR beta CDR3 across 54 Vbeta and 13 Jbeta. Using its own MiXCR run on the immunoSEQ multiplex PCR reads, TCRdb lists one record per CDR3 protein. The data contain about 180,000 distinct CDR3 sequences, 85% to 95% of them singletons. This sequence was found in a human donor with Susac syndrome. The rearrangement uses TRBV3-1 and TRBJ1-5; a possible D gene is TRBD1 (6 bases). Sequenced: CD4+ T cells from PBMCs. CDR3 in amino acids: CASSLLTGKPQHF. CDR3 DNA: TGTGCCAGCAGCCTGCTAACAGGGAAGCCCCAGCATTTT. The full variable domain, completed using reference TRBV3-1 and TRBJ1-5, is DTAVSQTPKYLVTQMGNDKSIKCEQNLGHDTMYWYKQDSKKFLKIMFSYNNKELIINETVPNRFSPKSPDKAHLNLHINSLELGDSAVYFCASSLLTGKPQHFGDGTRLSIL.